The clone carrying this TCR beta chain was seen a few times. The CDR3 has 15 residues. Germline CDR1 is MDHEN and CDR2 is SYDVKM. Trimming removed 5 bases at V and 3 bases at J, with 17 bases between. Using immunoSEQ multiplex PCR, the repertoire was profiled, and TCRdb retains in-frame clones only, with some absent. The sample lists around 70,000 clones, roughly 82% seen once, with around 5% in the top ten. This record belongs to a study of OX40 agonist ivuxolimab in advanced cancers. V usage is TRBV28 and J usage is TRBJ2-7, with TRBD1 as a possible D gene (8 bases). The TCR originated in an adult with an advanced solid tumor such as melanoma, head and neck, liver or kidney cancer. The sequenced sample was CD4+ or CD8+ T cells sorted from blood, obtained in a trial of the OX40 agonist ivuxolimab. CDR3 loop: CASSPFTGGVYEQYF. In nucleotides, the CDR3 is TGTGCCAGCAGTCCTTTTACAGGGGGGGTCTACGAGCAGTACTTC.